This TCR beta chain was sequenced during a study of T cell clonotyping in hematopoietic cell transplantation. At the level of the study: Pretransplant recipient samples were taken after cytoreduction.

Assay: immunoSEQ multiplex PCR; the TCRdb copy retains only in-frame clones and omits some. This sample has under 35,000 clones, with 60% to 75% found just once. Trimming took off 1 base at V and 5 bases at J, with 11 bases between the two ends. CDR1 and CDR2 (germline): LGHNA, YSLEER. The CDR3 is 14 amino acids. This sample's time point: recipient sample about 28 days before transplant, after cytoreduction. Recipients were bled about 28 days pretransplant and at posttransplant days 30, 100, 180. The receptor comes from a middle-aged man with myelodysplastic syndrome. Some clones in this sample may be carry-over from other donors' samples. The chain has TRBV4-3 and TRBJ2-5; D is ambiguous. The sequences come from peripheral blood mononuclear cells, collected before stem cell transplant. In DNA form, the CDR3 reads TGCGCCAGCAGCCAAGTATTGGCCCCGGAGACCCAGTACTTC. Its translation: CASSQVLAPETQYF.